This TCR beta chain stems from a study of blood T cell repertoires in COVID-19. Whole-study context: Sites in the United States, Italy and Spain provided acute and convalescent COVID-19 samples. Sample material is recorded as cDNA or gDNA derived from T cells, B-cell-depleted T cells, or PBMCs.

Per the authors' pipeline: Estimates of nucleated cell counts were drawn from the amplification of reference gene primers. Method: immunoSEQ multiplex PCR; TCRdb's copy keeps in-frame clones and lacks some. Clone size and the V and J calls come from that table; the DNA yielded D and trimming. The sample carries over 150,000 clones, around 84% recorded once. Germline lookup yields CDR1 SGHDT and CDR2 YYEEEE. Germline trimming cut 3 bases from V and 6 bases from J; bases unmatched to any gene: 7. The CDR3 is 14 residues long. This clone showed up just once. The receptor comes from a man aged 40-55 years with active or convalescent COVID-19. The sequenced sample was peripheral blood. The V call is TRBV5-6, the J call TRBJ2-3; 7 bases are a match to TRBD2. The CDR3 DNA is TGTGCCAGCAGCTCGATGCGGGAGCAGGATACGCAGTATTTT. This translates into CASSSMREQDTQYF.